This T cell receptor (beta chain) was identified in a study of regulatory T cells in long-lasting Graves disease. Time point denoted: newly diagnosed GD, antithyroid drugs for less than 3 months. Researchers made the TCR library from RNA that was extracted from PBMCs. Those enrolled as patients came out of an endocrinology department in Xi'an, China. This clonotype was counted at least ten times. Libraries of TCR beta came from iRepertoire HTBI primers plus Arm-PCR of CDR3 regions. TCRdb used MiXCR to reprocess the multiplex PCR reads, holding one entry per CDR3 protein. Counted here are under 800,000 distinct CDR3 sequences, around 17% occurring once; the ten biggest clones make up 15% to 20%. Looked up from germline, CDR1 is SGHTA and CDR2 is FQGNSA. The J segment lost 2 bases and the V segment lost 5 bases, leaving 9 bases of the junction unmatched. The CDR3 has 15 amino acids. The data also belong to a second study, concerning T cells in Graves' hyperthyroidism and ophthalmopathy.

The gene calls are TRBV7-2 and TRBJ2-7; 7 bases are shared with TRBD1. This TCR came from a woman in her thirties with Graves disease. The source was peripheral blood mononuclear cells (PBMCs), collected at new diagnosis, from a patient treated with antithyroid drugs. CDR3 protein: CASSVTRDRTYEQYF. CDR3 nucleotide sequence: TGTGCCAGCAGCGTAACCCGGGACAGAACCTACGAGCAGTACTTC. Variable domain in full (rest from reference TRBV7-2 and TRBJ2-7): GAGVSQSPSNKVTEKGKDVELRCDPISGHTALYWYRQSLGQGLEFLIYFQGNSAPDKSGLPSDRFSAERTGGSVSTLTIQRTQQEDSAVYLCASSVTRDRTYEQYFGPGTRLTVT.